This T cell receptor (beta chain) was profiled in a study of brain T cells in children with intractable seizures. Findings of the study overall: Absence of clones before surgery may stem from lower sequencing depth. HCMV serostatus was not known, and viral specificity came from CDR3 similarity only.

The ends were cut back, 4 bases at V and 0 bases at J, with 12 bases in the middle. The germline V gene has CDR1 KGHSH and CDR2 LQKENI. This CDR3 is 15 amino acids long. Some clones are missing from TCRdb's copy, which holds only in-frame ones; the method was immunoSEQ multiplex PCR. Of about 80,000 clones listed, about 93% are singletons. Surgery cases with the highest brain T cell transcript signatures were chosen for sequencing. Before surgery, patients took at least one anti-epileptic drug. Comments on this clone: The antigen is undetermined.

Sequenced material: peripheral blood, taken at surgery. The chain combines TRBV18 with TRBJ1-2; D might be TRBD1 (5 bases). The TCR comes from a girl aged 2 to 10 with Rasmussen encephalitis and intractable seizures. CDR3 region: CASSHGRGTNYGYTF. The CDR3 DNA reads as TGTGCCAGCTCACACGGCCGGGGGACTAACTATGGCTACACCTTC.